This T cell receptor (beta chain) was documented in a study of shared clonotypes between healthy human individuals (dated by TCRdb to the early 2020s). In the study overall: The cohort comprised two women and three men aged 18 to 49 years. For each donor, CD4 naive and CD4 memory were each given three plates, CD8 naive was given two plates, and CD8 memory was given one plate. To estimate repertoire size and how much clonotypes are shared between individuals, the study performed deep sequencing of blood TCR repertoires from a few healthy adults. Different laboratories and diverse techniques were used to prepare libraries and sequence TCR repertoires, to increase sequencing depth and limit assay-specific biases. Per donor, leukapheresis produced somewhere between about 0.9 and 9 billion PBMCs. Study-wide conclusions, independent of this receptor: Higher generation probabilities were observed for clonotypes shared by all four sorted-subset donors than for non-shared clonotypes. Pairwise subsampling led to the expectation that sequencing depth would affect the degree of clonotype sharing among donors. The small number of donors limited the genetic and exposure-history diversity represented. Incomplete sequencing was indicated by rarefaction of sorted-subset datasets, despite the large sequencing depth. Sampling was restricted to blood, and TCR repertoires in tissues likely differ from the TCR repertoires found in blood. Across a few donors, approximately 5% of naive CD4, roughly 3.8% of naive CD8, 2% to 2.5% of memory CD4, and 0.4% of memory CD8 clonotypes were shared. Naive subsets generally had larger estimated clonotype richness than memory subsets.

The CDR3 starts with the cysteine, ends with the phenylalanine, and has 14 residues. The read is trimmed to its CDR3 DNA, 42 bases read in frame from base 1. V is shortened by 3 bases, J by 2 bases, and the region joining them spans 11 bases. CDR1 and CDR2 are drawn from the germline V gene: MDHEN, SYDVKM. Using the deep immunoSEQ assay, TCR CDR3 regions were amplified from genomic DNA by multiplex PCR. Extracted genomic DNA from each cell subset was spread evenly across all wells of several immunoSEQ 96-well plates, with each plate serving as a replicate. For sorted subsets, around 0.2 ug of genomic DNA, equivalent to some 30,000 T cell genomes, went into each replicate PCR. The purified libraries were quantified using a Qubit 3.0 fluorometer, sized with a Bioanalyzer 2100, and then quantified again using the KAPA Library Quantification kit. Each immunoSEQ 96-well plate was sequenced on its own single-read 150-cycle Illumina NextSeq 550 flow cell. In the paper's pipeline: Because the immunoSEQ output included only junctional sequences and no quality scores, the filtering could not be the same as the filtering used for full-length reads. To assign V/J genes and CDR3, sequences were annotated against IMGT germline references using PyIR, a Python wrapper for IgBLAST v1.9. Reads were removed for weak V/J assignments (E-value above 1e-6), missing CDR3, stop codons, out-of-frame junctions, or ambiguous translated residues. V3J clonotypes were defined by identical inferred V gene, J gene, and CDR3 amino acid sequence. To compute the percentage overlap between repertoires, the number of shared unique clonotypes was divided by the size of the smaller repertoire. RTK rarefaction, the Chao1 estimator, and Recon v2.1 estimates of unobserved clonotypes were used to assess repertoire richness. OLGA was used to compute generation probabilities for all TCRbeta clonotypes that the gDNA method yielded from several donors. Entries here come from immuneACCESS through TCRdb and include only in-frame sequences with V and J called. Some clones fail to appear in such tables; in the studies checked, an unresolved V gene covers under half of the shortfall, and the cause of the remainder is unknown. The V and J calls and clone size come from that table; D and trimming were worked out from the DNA. A total of some 2,000,000 clones appear in this sample, less than 95% of them only once. The top ten clones comprise roughly 1.1% of the sample.

CD8 naive samples were obtained by positive selection for CCR7 among CD45RO-negative cells, yielding a CD45RA+CCR7+ population from which TemRA cells were excluded. The donors were healthy, HIV-negative adults with no recently reported acute infections or vaccinations. Every donor was a Caucasian adult residing in Nashville, Tennessee, USA. Blood was collected by leukapheresis, and PBMCs were isolated by Ficoll-Histopaque density gradient centrifugation and then cryopreserved in liquid nitrogen vapor phase. Analytical flow cytometry was used to check the purity and quantity of each magnetically sorted T cell population. Genomic DNA was isolated from each sorted fraction and quantified by UV absorbance on a Nanodrop 2000c. This clone occurred once. Its antigen specificity is not known. Nothing much larger sits one base from this clone, and base qualities are not available. Other nucleotide sequences in the sample specify the same CDR3.

The chain uses TRBV28 and TRBJ2-7, with TRBD1 tentatively as D gene (6 bases match). Sequenced sample: naive CD8+ T cells sorted from blood. The cell subset or site label of this sample denotes: CD45RA+CCR7+. This receptor was taken from a man in his late teens or twenties in good health. The sequenced DNA: TGTGCCAGCAGTTTGACAGGCGGAACCTACGAGCAGTACTTC. Translated, this gives CASSLTGGTYEQYF. Outside the CDR3, residues come from the reference TRBV28 and TRBJ2-7 proteins, so the full variable domain is: DVKVTQSSRYLVKRTGEKVFLECVQDMDHENMFWYRQDPGLGLRLIYFSYDVKMKEKGDIPEGYSVSREKKERFSLILESASTNQTSMYLCASSLTGGTYEQYFGPGTRLTVT.